This T cell receptor beta chain comes out of a study of T cell repertoires in cytomegalovirus infection. Study overall: Indicated by public TCR beta signatures were CMV infection and matching HLA type.

Study outcomes and limitations: The ex vivo response was dominated by HLA-C-restricted CMV-specific TCR beta clonotypes. Identification of carriers of CMV plus the relevant HLA was achieved through cumulative public TCR beta family frequency.

TCRdb processed the reads anew with MiXCR; each CDR3 protein has one entry. The sample contains about 130,000 distinct CDR3 sequences, 20% to 30% of which appear only once. This clonotype occurred a few times. Its specificity is unknown. Germline loops: CDR1 SGHTA, CDR2 FQGTGA. CDR3 length: 16 amino acids. J lost 1 base, V lost 5 bases, and 7 bases had no gene match. The V call is TRBV7-3, the J call TRBJ2-1, with 8 bases that match TRBD2. This TCR was sampled from a human donor in good health (CMV status not recorded). Some clones in this sample may be carry-over from other donors' samples. Sequenced: PBMCs, sequenced either directly or after in vitro stimulation (not recorded which). CDR3 protein: CASSGAAGESYNEQFF. Written as DNA, the CDR3 is TGTGCCAGCAGCGGGGCAGCGGGGGAATCCTACAATGAGCAGTTCTTC.